This T cell receptor (beta chain) was retrieved from a study of T cell repertoires in ileal Crohn's disease. Study-level background: Biopsies of the neoterminal ileum at postoperative colonoscopy form M6 samples.

Time point noted: neoterminal ileum biopsy at postoperative endoscopy, about 6 months after surgery. On this clone itself: The antigen is undetermined.

The germline CDR1 and CDR2 sequences are ENHRY and SYGVKD. V was clipped by 0 bases and J by 3 bases; unmatched bases: 10. The CDR3 sequence is 17 residues long. Using immunoSEQ multiplex PCR, the repertoire was profiled, and TCRdb retains in-frame clones only, with some absent. The table shows tens of thousands of clones, with 85% to 90% occurring only once. General study findings and limits: The median delay to postoperative endoscopy was around 7.1 months.

Sequenced input: ileal tissue. The chain recombines TRBV10-3 with TRBJ2-7, with 8 bases that match TRBD1. The sequence was collected from an adult with Crohn's disease. The CDR3 nucleotides read TGTGCCATCAGTGAGTCCAAGTGGTCAGGGGGCCGCTACGAGCAGTACTTC. Amino acids: CAISESKWSGGRYEQYF.